The clone carrying this TCR beta chain was counted many times. What it binds is unknown. There are 15 residues in the CDR3. Germline lookup yields CDR1 SGHRS and CDR2 YFSETQ. The ends were cut back, 0 bases at V and 7 bases at J, with 14 bases in the middle. TCRdb used MiXCR to reprocess the 5' RACE reads, holding one entry per CDR3 protein. The table lists 200,000 or so distinct CDR3 sequences, 16% of them singletons. This entry belongs to a study of T-cell memory formation after mild COVID-19. Broader study findings: The pre-infection memory compartment contained some responding clones, suggesting cross-reactive memory joined.

The chain couples TRBV5-1 to TRBJ1-5; no clear D. The sample was PBMCs or a T cell subset sorted from them (not recorded which). This clonotype was obtained from an adult woman who had mild COVID-19 (a few samples of this study predate the infection). Cell type and time point are not known. The CDR3 here is CASSLDTGSRQPQHF. CDR3 DNA: TGCGCCAGCAGCTTGGACACGGGTTCACGGCAGCCCCAGCATTTT. The full variable domain, completed using reference TRBV5-1 and TRBJ1-5, is KAGVTQTPRYLIKTRGQQVTLSCSPISGHRSVSWYQQTPGQGLQFLFEYFSETQRNKGNFPGRFSGRQFSNSRSEMNVSTLELGDSALYLCASSLDTGSRQPQHFGDGTRLSIL.